A single T cell receptor beta chain is shown here with its context. Antigen unknown. The entry originates in a study of vaccination effects on CD4 cells after COVID-19. Points from the study as a whole: Clones that were induced by infection or by vaccine showed marked contraction late after vaccination. Few convalescent patients were included, and no early post-infection timepoints were sampled.

Profiled with immunoSEQ multiplex PCR; TCRdb holds only in-frame clones, not every one. Seen here are approximately 76,000 clones, 78% observed once, and the top ten hold about 10%. Antigen-specific CD4+ T cell clonotypes were called by their expansion after viral peptide-pool culture in ViraFEST. The authors isolated CD4+ T cells after less than eleven days of culture. The study found no prior SARS-CoV-2 infection in the vaccine recipients, who tested negative for nucleocapsid antibodies. This sequence was found in a human donor who received a COVID-19 vaccine. This sample comprised CD4+ T cells from PBMCs cultured with SARS-CoV-2 spike peptides, obtained before COVID-19 vaccination.

CDR3 DNA sequence: TGTGCCAGCAGCTCCGGACTAGCGGGGAGGAGCTCCTACGAGCAGTACGTC. It codes for CASSSGLAGRSSYEQYV. The chain combines TRBV6-2 or TRBV6-3 with TRBJ2-7; TRBD2 agrees at 12 bases. Germline CDR1 and CDR2: MNHEY and SVGEGT. The CDR3 totals 17 residues. V lost 6 bases, J lost 0 bases, and 9 bases stayed unmatched.